These 30 T cell receptor beta chains originate from one sample sequenced in a study of T cells in Graves' hyperthyroidism and ophthalmopathy. The source material, RNA transcripts, was used to amplify TCR beta CDR3 regions. A set of HTBI primers served as the primers for a first-round RT-PCR of the TCR CDR3. TCRdb reprocessed the multiplex PCR reads with MiXCR, giving one entry per CDR3 protein. Of around 690,000 distinct CDR3 sequences in the sample, less than 25% are singletons; the top ten hold roughly 30%. Sequenced: blood. The receptor set was obtained from a man in his thirties or forties with Graves' ophthalmopathy.

A note on this clonotype: One end of the junction does not line up with germline, which may come from a read error. This sequence joins TRBV7-9 and TRBJ2-5, with 8 positions matching TRBD1. Per the germline V gene, CDR1 is SEHNR and CDR2 is FQNEAQ (reference sequence). CDR3 length equals 14 residues. In DNA, the CDR3 is TGTGCCGGCAGCCGACAGGGGAATTCTGGGACCCAGTACTTC. Its translation: CAGSRQGNSGTQYF.

This clonotype was seen ten or more times. The chain joins TRBV3-1 to TRBJ2-7; D may be TRBD2 (6 bases). The V end lost 4 bases, the J end lost 7 bases, and 20 bases lay between the germline ends. From germline, CDR1 is LGHDT and CDR2 YNNKEL (reference sequence). The CDR3 runs 15 residues. This chain's CDR3 is CASSPLAGPTGEQYF. CDR3 in DNA: TGTGCCAGCAGCCCCTTGGCGGGACCGACTGGGGAGCAGTACTTC.

The rearrangement uses TRBV18 and TRBJ2-3; 8 bases are a match to TRBD1. The CDR3 is 15 residues long. Germline lookup yields CDR1 KGHSH and CDR2 LQKENI. The J segment lost 5 bases and the V segment lost 2 bases, leaving 6 bases of the junction unmatched. The CDR3 loop is CASSPGQGAGDTQYF. CDR3 in DNA: TGTGCCAGCTCACCAGGGCAGGGGGCCGGAGATACGCAGTATTTT.

Many counts were recorded for this clonotype. The rearrangement uses TRBV10-3 and TRBJ1-1, with 9 bases matching TRBD1. CDR1 and CDR2 (germline): ENHRY, SYGVKD. V lost 6 bases, J lost 3 bases, and 8 bases stayed unmatched. This CDR3 has 15 amino acids. The CDR3 loop reads CAISNLGQGDTEAFF. The CDR3 DNA reads as TGTGCCATCAGCAATTTGGGACAGGGAGACACTGAAGCTTTCTTT.

In its sample, this clonotype was seen many times. This rearrangement joins TRBV30 to TRBJ1-5, with 7 bases aligning to TRBD1. CDR1 is GTSNPN, CDR2 SVGIG, per germline (reference sequence). The CDR3 covers 17 residues. With V trimmed by 4 bases and J by 3 bases, 15 bases remained unmatched. CDR3 residues: CAWNNPKTGLDNQPQHF. CDR3 coding DNA: TGTGCCTGGAACAATCCTAAGACAGGGTTAGACAATCAGCCCCAGCATTTT.

There are a few counts of this clonotype. This chain joins TRBV12-3 or TRBV12-4 and TRBJ1-2; D call uncertain. CDR3 length: 11 amino acids. Trimming cost V 3 bases and J 8 bases, with 7 bases left between them. The CDR3 sequence is CASSFRGGYTF. For the CDR3, the DNA is TGTGCCAGCAGTTTCCGTGGCGGCTACACCTTC.

The chain combines TRBV4-3 with TRBJ1-6; 7 nucleotides align to TRBD1. V trimming: 2 bases; J trimming: 10 bases; junction bases outside the gene matches: 11. The CDR3 consists of 16 residues. Germline CDR1 LGHNA, CDR2 YSLEER. In DNA, the CDR3 is TGCGCCAGCAGCCAAAGCCGGGACAGCTTTTTGTCACCCCTCCACTTT. Translation gives CASSQSRDSFLSPLHF.

V gene TRBV5-1 combines with J gene TRBJ2-1; 9 bases line up with TRBD2. V lost 0 bases and J lost 8; bases outside the gene matches: 6. This CDR3 contains 15 residues. Per germline, CDR1 SGHRS and CDR2 YFSETQ. CDR3 loop: CASSLGIAGADEQFF. The CDR3 DNA sequence: TGCGCCAGCAGCTTGGGGATAGCGGGAGCGGATGAGCAGTTCTTC. The whole variable domain, remainder taken from reference TRBV5-1 and TRBJ2-1, is KAGVTQTPRYLIKTRGQQVTLSCSPISGHRSVSWYQQTPGQGLQFLFEYFSETQRNKGNFPGRFSGRQFSNSRSEMNVSTLELGDSALYLCASSLGIAGADEQFFGPGTRLTVL.

This clonotype has a count of ten or more. V usage is TRBV12-3 or TRBV12-4 and J usage is TRBJ1-1, with TRBD1 as a possible D gene (6 bases). The CDR3 sequence is 14 residues long. V shed 2 bases and J shed 1 base, with 8 bases lying between them. CDR3 sequence reads: CASSLRDKNTEAFF. CDR3 coding DNA: TGTGCCAGCAGTTTAAGGGACAAGAACACTGAAGCTTTCTTT.

This chain links TRBV3-1 with TRBJ2-1, with 9 bases identical to TRBD1. The germline V gene has CDR1 LGHDT and CDR2 YNNKEL (reference sequence). The CDR3 is 15 amino acids. Unmatched junction bases numbered 7, after V lost 5 bases and J lost 5 bases. Here the CDR3 reads CASSSRDRVNNEQFF. CDR3 sequence (DNA): TGTGCCAGCAGCTCCCGGGACAGGGTCAACAATGAGCAGTTCTTC.

The chain recombines TRBV30 with TRBJ2-3, with 13 positions matching TRBD2. This CDR3 spans 16 amino acids. Germline CDR1 and CDR2: GTSNPN and SVGIG (reference sequence). V trimming: 0 bases; J trimming: 6 bases; junction bases outside the gene matches: 6. The CDR3 loop is CAWSVRGLAGVDTQYF. Written as DNA, the CDR3 is TGTGCCTGGAGTGTACGAGGACTAGCGGGAGTGGATACGCAGTATTTT.

This clonotype was counted once. A read error may explain this, as a much larger clone is one base away. The chain links TRBV2 to TRBJ1-2; no firm D call. This CDR3 is built from 12 residues. Germline CDR1 is SNHLY and CDR2 is FYNNEI. The CDR3 DNA reads TGTGTCAGCATAGAAGAGACGGGGGGCTACACCTTC. Its translation: CVSIEETGGYTF.

This clonotype was detected many times. The rearrangement links TRBV19 to TRBJ1-1; 7 bases are a match to TRBD1. This CDR3 comprises 14 residues. With 9 bases clipped from V and 4 bases from J, the junction kept 11 bases outside the gene matches. The germline V gene has CDR1 LNHDA and CDR2 SQIVND (reference sequence). CDR3 sequence reads: CASETTGTSTEAFF. In DNA form, the CDR3 reads TGTGCCAGCGAAACGACAGGGACGAGCACTGAAGCTTTCTTT.

The chain has TRBV12-3 or TRBV12-4 and TRBJ2-7, with TRBD2 as a possible D gene (5 bases). V lost 8 bases and J lost 0, with 11 bases in between. The CDR3 covers 13 residues. CDR3: CASSRTDSYEQYF. CDR3 nucleotides: TGTGCCAGCTCCCGGACTGACTCCTACGAGCAGTACTTC.

This chain joins TRBV7-2 and TRBJ2-7; 12 bases fit TRBD1. Germline CDR1 and CDR2: SGHTA and FQGNSA. This CDR3 is 15 amino acids long. Trimming at V came to 1 base and at J to 7 bases, leaving 5 bases not matched to a gene. CDR3 coding DNA: TGTGCCAGCAGCTTAGTGGGACAGGGGGCGAGGGAGCAGTACTTC. Protein: CASSLVGQGAREQYF.

This clonotype has more than one count but fewer than ten. This likely comes from a read error, as the CDR3 has no conserved phenylalanine or tryptophan at its end. This sequence joins TRBV12-3 or TRBV12-4 and TRBJ2-7; 7 positions match TRBD2. The CDR3 totals 16 residues. The trim removed 4 bases at V and 3 bases at J, leaving 12 bases unmatched. CDR3 protein: CASSSRSRGSDYEQYL. The CDR3 nucleotides read TGTGCCAGCAGTTCCCGGAGTCGCGGGAGTGACTACGAGCAGTACCTC.

The chain joins TRBV7-2 to TRBJ2-1, with a weak D call TRBD2 (5 bases). This CDR3 is 15 amino acids long. The germline V gene has CDR1 SGHTA and CDR2 FQGNSA. V lost 7 bases and J 5 bases, leaving 18 bases between the germline ends. This chain's CDR3 is CASTPDWILNNEQFF. CDR3 nucleotides: TGTGCCAGCACCCCGGACTGGATTCTAAACAATGAGCAGTTCTTC.

This clonotype was observed at least ten times. J is TRBJ1-2 and V is TRBV28; no definite D call. The CDR3 consists of 14 residues. Germline V gives CDR1 MDHEN, CDR2 SYDVKM. V lost 6 bases, J lost 0 bases, and 11 bases lay in between. The CDR3 loop is CASSRDPANYGYTF. The CDR3 coding sequence is TGTGCCAGCAGCCGTGACCCAGCTAACTATGGCTACACCTTC.

The rearrangement uses TRBV7-6 and TRBJ2-7; 9 bases fit TRBD2. V dropped 1 base and J dropped 5; count of bases not matched to a gene: 9. This CDR3 comprises 16 residues. The germline V gene has CDR1 SGHVS and CDR2 FNYEAQ. The CDR3 nucleotides read TGTGCCAGCAGCTTAGATATCAGCGGGAGGTTCGACGAGCAGTACTTC. Translation: CASSLDISGRFDEQYF.

The chain links TRBV4-2 to TRBJ1-5, with 8 bases fitting TRBD1. Germline-derived CDR1 and CDR2 are LGHNA and YNFKEQ. Trimming at V came to 0 bases and at J to 5 bases, leaving 6 bases not matched to a gene. This CDR3 spans 16 amino acids. DNA for the CDR3: TGTGCCAGCAGCCAAGAGGGGTTGACAGGGGATCAGCCCCAGCATTTT. As protein: CASSQEGLTGDQPQHF.

This clonotype was observed at least ten times. V usage is TRBV13 and J usage is TRBJ2-7, with 11 bases fitting TRBD2. V lost 7 bases and J lost 2; bases outside the gene matches: 4. The CDR3 is 14 residues long. The germline V gene has CDR1 PRHDT and CDR2 FYEKMQ (reference sequence). The CDR3 loop reads CASTISGRAYEQYF. The CDR3 DNA sequence: TGTGCCAGCACCATTAGCGGGAGGGCCTACGAGCAGTACTTC.

The chain couples TRBV3-1 to TRBJ2-7; 12 bases line up with TRBD2. The trim removed 4 bases at V and 2 bases at J, leaving 3 bases unmatched. The germline V gene has CDR1 LGHDT and CDR2 YNNKEL (reference sequence). The CDR3 totals 15 residues. The CDR3 sequence: CASSPGLAGPYEQYF. The CDR3 DNA reads TGTGCCAGCAGCCCTGGACTAGCGGGACCCTACGAGCAGTACTTC.

This clonotype was seen a handful of times. The J gene is TRBJ2-1, the V gene TRBV27, with 11 bases fitting TRBD2. Germline V lookup: CDR1 MNHEY, CDR2 SMNVEV (reference sequence). The ends lost 4 bases at V and 9 bases at J; junction bases unmatched: 11. There are 16 residues in the CDR3. In DNA, the CDR3 is TGTGCCAGCAGTTGGGCTAGCGGGAGGTTAAGGGGTGAGCAGTTCTTC. Translation gives CASSWASGRLRGEQFF.

This clonotype was detected many times. V usage is TRBV7-2 and J usage is TRBJ2-7; 11 bases are a match to TRBD2. Germline V gives CDR1 SGHTA, CDR2 FQGNSA. V lost 5 bases, J lost 1 base, and 7 bases stayed unmatched. The CDR3 contains 16 residues. The CDR3 sequence: CASSLAGTSGSYEQYF. CDR3 in DNA: TGTGCCAGCAGCCTCGCTGGGACTAGCGGTTCCTACGAGCAGTACTTC.

The chain uses TRBV18 and TRBJ1-5; maybe TRBD1 (6 bases). Germline V gene sequence: CDR1 KGHSH, CDR2 LQKENI. The CDR3 consists of 13 residues. Trimming removed 8 bases at V and 4 bases at J, with 12 bases between. CDR3 region: CASAQGQNQPQHF. The DNA for the CDR3 is TGTGCCAGCGCCCAGGGGCAAAATCAGCCCCAGCATTTT.

A word on this clonotype: This sequence may be a read error, since a much larger clone differs from it by one base. V usage is TRBV28 and J usage is TRBJ1-1, with D uncertain. Germline V CDR1 and CDR2: MDHEN, SYDVKM. V lost 5 bases to trimming and J lost 8 bases, with 12 bases between them. The CDR3 totals 12 residues. CDR3: CASSAAYPEAFF. Written as DNA, the CDR3 is TGTGCCAGCAGTGCCGCATACCCCGAAGCTTTCTTT. The full variable domain, its missing parts supplied by reference TRBV28 and TRBJ1-1, is DVKVTQSSRYLVKRTGEKVFLECVQDMDHENMFWYRQDPGLGLRLIYFSYDVKMKEKGDIPEGYSVSREKKERFSLILESASTNQTSMYLCASSAAYPEAFFGQGTRLTVV.

The chain has TRBV6-1 and TRBJ1-3; D remains unclear. The V end lost 2 bases, the J end lost 3 bases, and 14 bases lay between the germline ends. This CDR3 is built from 16 residues. The V gene's germline CDR1 is MNHNS and CDR2 SASEGT. CDR3 in amino acids: CASSEPSVISGNTIYF. The DNA of the CDR3 is TGTGCCAGCAGTGAACCCTCCGTAATAAGTGGAAACACCATATATTTT.

This clonotype appeared a few times. The CDR3 region is CASSPAETGLMNTEAFF. CDR3 sequence (DNA): TGTGCCAGCTCACCAGCAGAAACAGGCCTTATGAACACTGAAGCTTTCTTT. This chain connects TRBV18 to TRBJ1-1; D may be TRBD1 (5 bases). V was cut by 2 bases and J by 0 bases, with 16 bases left in between. The CDR3 spans 17 residues. CDR1 and CDR2 from the germline V gene are KGHSH and LQKENI.

This clonotype was picked up many times. V and J are TRBV5-1 and TRBJ2-1, with D perhaps TRBD1 (6 bases). Germline V CDR1 and CDR2: SGHRS, YFSETQ. Trimming took off 4 bases at V and 6 bases at J, with 17 bases between the two ends. CDR3 length: 15 amino acids. The CDR3 coding sequence is TGCGCCAGCAGCCAACAGGGTCCGGCGATCAATGAGCAGTTCTTC. Protein: CASSQQGPAINEQFF. The complete variable domain, with remaining parts taken from reference TRBV5-1 and TRBJ2-1, reads KAGVTQTPRYLIKTRGQQVTLSCSPISGHRSVSWYQQTPGQGLQFLFEYFSETQRNKGNFPGRFSGRQFSNSRSEMNVSTLELGDSALYLCASSQQGPAINEQFFGPGTRLTVL.

There are many counts of this clonotype. The chain uses TRBV24-1 and TRBJ1-1, with a weak D call TRBD1 (6 bases). V was shortened by 2 bases and J by 0 bases, with 12 bases between the two germline ends. There are 16 residues in the CDR3. In germline, CDR1 is KGHDR, CDR2 SFDVKD. The CDR3, as DNA: TGTGCCACCAGTGATTCTGGGACAAGGTTGAACACTGAAGCTTTCTTT. It encodes CATSDSGTRLNTEAFF.